A single sample gave rise to the 9 T cell receptor beta chains below, sequenced in a study of lung T cells in sarcoidosis with Löfgren's syndrome. TCRdb independently ran MiXCR on the reads; one entry per CDR3 protein. The sample shows tens of thousands of distinct CDR3 sequences, over 20% of them seen only once. The material sequenced was CD4+ T cells from PBMCs. All receptors derive from a human donor with sarcoidosis (Löfgren's syndrome or another form), or a control subject (not recorded which).

In the case of this clonotype: This may arise from a read error, as a much more abundant clone is one base away. This chain connects TRBV27 to TRBJ2-3; D remains ambiguous. There are 11 residues in the CDR3. CDR1 is MNHEY and CDR2 is SMNVEV in the germline V gene (reference sequence). The CDR3 loop reads CAGSFRDTQYF. DNA of the CDR3: TGTGCCGGCAGTTTCCGTGATACGCAGTATTTT.

This chain connects TRBV5-1 to TRBJ2-3, with TRBD1 matching 7 bases. This CDR3 contains 14 residues. Trimming took 3 bases from V and 8 from J; bases not matched to a gene: 9. CDR1 is SGHRS, CDR2 YFSETQ, per germline. CDR3 DNA: TGCGCCAGCAGCTCAGACAGGGCCGGCGGTACGCAGTATTTT. Protein sequence: CASSSDRAGGTQYF.

This clonotype was detected many times. CDR3 loop: CASSNAGPREEFF. The CDR3 DNA reads as TGTGCCAGCAGTAACGCTGGACCGCGCGAGGAGTTCTTT. The V and J genes are TRBV6-1 and TRBJ1-1; D unclear. The ends were cut back, 5 bases at V and 14 bases at J, with 21 bases in the middle. The CDR3 contains 13 residues. Per the germline V gene, CDR1 is MNHNS and CDR2 is SASEGT.

The rearrangement links TRBV29-1 to TRBJ2-5; the match to TRBD1 covers 10 bases. There are 14 residues in the CDR3. J was trimmed by 5 bases and V by 1 base; bases with no gene match: 4. Germline V gene lookup returns CDR1 SQVTM and CDR2 ANQGSEA. This CDR3 reads CSVEGQGAVETQYF. The CDR3, as DNA: TGCAGCGTTGAAGGACAGGGGGCAGTGGAGACCCAGTACTTC.

The CDR3 reads CASTARGGVTQYF. Here the CDR3 DNA reads TGTGCCAGCACCGCGAGGGGGGGGGTTACGCAGTATTTT. The rearrangement links TRBV11-2 to TRBJ2-3; D possibly corresponds to TRBD2 (7 bases). This CDR3 has 13 amino acids. V lost 7 bases, J lost 8 bases, and 16 bases lay in between. Germline V gene data show CDR1 as SGHAT and CDR2 as FQNNGV.

This clonotype came up many times. This chain links TRBV6-1 with TRBJ2-7; 7 bases are a match to TRBD1. CDR1 is MNHNS, CDR2 SASEGT, per germline. The J segment lost 5 bases and the V segment lost 10 bases, leaving 5 bases of the junction unmatched. The CDR3 runs 11 residues. The CDR3 DNA is TGTGCCACCAACAGGGGTGACGAGCAGTACTTC. The encoded protein is CATNRGDEQYF.

This clonotype was detected ten times or more. The gene calls are TRBV20-1 and TRBJ2-7; TRBD1 matches at 10 bases. After removal of 5 bases from V and 6 bases from J, the junction contained 10 bases not matched to a gene. Looked up from germline, CDR1 is DFQATT and CDR2 is SNEGSKA (reference sequence). The CDR3 loop spans 14 amino acids. The DNA for the CDR3 is TGCAGTGCTCTAAGCGGGACAGGGGCCGTCGAGCAGTACTTC. It codes for CSALSGTGAVEQYF.

This clonotype occurred many times. This chain joins TRBV7-2 and TRBJ2-3; possibly TRBD1 or TRBD2 for D (6 bases each). V shed 0 bases and J shed 6 bases, with 13 bases lying between them. The CDR3 spans 15 residues. Germline assignment: CDR1 SGHTA and CDR2 FQGNSA. Written as DNA, the CDR3 is TGTGCCAGCAGCTTAGCGCCGGGGGCTGGTGATACGCAGTATTTT. This codes for CASSLAPGAGDTQYF.

A note on this clonotype: A read error may explain this, as a much larger clone is one base away. J is TRBJ2-1 and V is TRBV12-3 or TRBV12-4; D remains unclear. The CDR3 is 15 residues long. CDR3 amino acids: CASGFGAPSYNEQFF. The CDR3 bases are TGTGCCAGCGGTTTCGGAGCGCCCTCCTACAATGAGCAGTTCTTC.